Described below is a single T cell receptor (beta chain) sequence and its context. These data originate in a study of blood T cell repertoires in COVID-19. Study-level information: PBMCs, B-cell-depleted T cells, or T cells were the source of the cDNA or gDNA that made up the material.

CDR3 length: 20 amino acids. Germline CDR1 is LGHDT and CDR2 is YNNKEL (reference sequence). J lost 0 bases, V lost 1 base, and 16 bases had no gene match. In the study's own analysis: How many nucleated cells were present was estimated from reference gene primer amplification. Assay used: immunoSEQ multiplex PCR; TCRdb lists only in-frame clones, some missing. Clonal size and the V and J genes are those of that table, whereas D and trimming came from the DNA. This table holds roughly 45,000 clones, roughly four fifths found once. The clonotype originates from a woman aged 60-70 years with acute or convalescent COVID-19. Sequencing was performed on peripheral blood. The chain uses TRBV3-1 (or the pseudogene TRBV3-2) and TRBJ1-2; 8 nucleotides line up with TRBD1. The DNA of the CDR3 is TGTGCCAGCAGCCAAGTCCGGAGACAGGGGAGTCTCACGACTAACTATGGCTACACCTTC. This translates into CASSQVRRQGSLTTNYGYTF.